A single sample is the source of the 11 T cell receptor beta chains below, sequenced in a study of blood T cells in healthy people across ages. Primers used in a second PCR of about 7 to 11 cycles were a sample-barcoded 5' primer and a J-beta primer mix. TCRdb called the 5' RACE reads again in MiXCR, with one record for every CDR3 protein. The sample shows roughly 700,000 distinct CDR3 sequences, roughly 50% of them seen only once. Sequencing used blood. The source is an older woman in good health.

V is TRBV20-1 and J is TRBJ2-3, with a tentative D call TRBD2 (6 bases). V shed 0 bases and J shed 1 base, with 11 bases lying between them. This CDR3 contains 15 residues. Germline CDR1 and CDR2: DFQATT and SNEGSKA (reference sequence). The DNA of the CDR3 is TGCAGTGCTAGAGATCGCGGGAAAGGCACAGATACGCAGTATTTT. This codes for CSARDRGKGTDTQYF.

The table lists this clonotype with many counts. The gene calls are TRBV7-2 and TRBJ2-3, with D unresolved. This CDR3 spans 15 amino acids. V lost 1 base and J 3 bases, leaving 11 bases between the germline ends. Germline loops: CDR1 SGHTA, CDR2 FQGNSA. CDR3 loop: CASSLGLPATDTQYF. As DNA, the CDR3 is TGTGCCAGCAGCTTAGGCCTCCCAGCTACAGATACGCAGTATTTT.

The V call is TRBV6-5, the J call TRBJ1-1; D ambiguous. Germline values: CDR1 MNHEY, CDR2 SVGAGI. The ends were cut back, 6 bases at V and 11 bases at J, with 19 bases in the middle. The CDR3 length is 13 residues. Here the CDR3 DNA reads TGTGCCAGCAGATTACCGTTCGAGGGTGCTGCTTTCTTT. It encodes CASRLPFEGAAFF.

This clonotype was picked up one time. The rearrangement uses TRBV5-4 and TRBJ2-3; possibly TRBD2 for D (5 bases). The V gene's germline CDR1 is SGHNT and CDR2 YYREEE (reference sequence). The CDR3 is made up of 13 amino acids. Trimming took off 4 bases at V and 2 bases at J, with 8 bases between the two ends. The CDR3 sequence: CASSRTHTDTQYF. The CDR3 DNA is TGTGCCAGCAGCCGGACTCACACAGATACGCAGTATTTT.

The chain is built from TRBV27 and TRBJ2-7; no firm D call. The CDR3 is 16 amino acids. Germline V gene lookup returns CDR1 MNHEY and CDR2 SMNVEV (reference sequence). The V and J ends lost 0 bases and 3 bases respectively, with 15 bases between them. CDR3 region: CASSLSWQALGYEQYF. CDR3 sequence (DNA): TGTGCCAGCAGTTTATCGTGGCAGGCGCTGGGCTACGAGCAGTACTTC.

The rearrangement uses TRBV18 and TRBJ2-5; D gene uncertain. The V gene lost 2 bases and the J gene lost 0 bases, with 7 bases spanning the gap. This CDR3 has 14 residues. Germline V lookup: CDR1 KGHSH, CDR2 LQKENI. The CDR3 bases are TGTGCCAGCTCACCATCAGGTAACCAAGAGACCCAGTACTTC. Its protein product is CASSPSGNQETQYF.

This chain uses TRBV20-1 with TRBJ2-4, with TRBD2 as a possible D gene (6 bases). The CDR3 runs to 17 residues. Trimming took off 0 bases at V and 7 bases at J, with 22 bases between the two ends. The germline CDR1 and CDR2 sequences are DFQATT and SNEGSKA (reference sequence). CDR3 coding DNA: TGCAGTGCTAGAGATTATATTTTGCGGGACTCTAAGAACATTCAGTACTTC. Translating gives CSARDYILRDSKNIQYF.

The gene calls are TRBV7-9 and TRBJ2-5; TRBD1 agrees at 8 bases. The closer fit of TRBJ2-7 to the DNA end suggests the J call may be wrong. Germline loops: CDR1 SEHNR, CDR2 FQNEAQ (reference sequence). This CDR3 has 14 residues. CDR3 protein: CASSLFQGANEQYF. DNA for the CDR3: TGTGCCAGCAGCTTATTCCAGGGGGCGAACGAGCAGTACTTC.

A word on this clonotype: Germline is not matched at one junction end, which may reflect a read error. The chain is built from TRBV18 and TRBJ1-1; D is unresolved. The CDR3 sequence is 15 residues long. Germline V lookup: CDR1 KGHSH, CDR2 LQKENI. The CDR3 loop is CASTPAASMNTEAFF. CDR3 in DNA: TGTGCCAGCACACCAGCGGCCAGCATGAACACTGAAGCTTTCTTT.

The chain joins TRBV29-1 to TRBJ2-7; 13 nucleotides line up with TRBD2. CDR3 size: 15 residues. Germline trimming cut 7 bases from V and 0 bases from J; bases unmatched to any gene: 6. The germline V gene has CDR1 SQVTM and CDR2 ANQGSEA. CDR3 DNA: TGCAGCGCAACCGGACTAGCGGGAGACTCCTACGAGCAGTACTTC. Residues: CSATGLAGDSYEQYF.

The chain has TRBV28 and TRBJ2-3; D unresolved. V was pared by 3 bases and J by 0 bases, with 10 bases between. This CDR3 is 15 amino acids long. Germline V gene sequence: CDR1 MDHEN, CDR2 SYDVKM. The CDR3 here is CASSLLLDSTDTQYF. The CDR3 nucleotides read TGTGCCAGCAGTTTGCTCCTGGACAGCACAGATACGCAGTATTTT. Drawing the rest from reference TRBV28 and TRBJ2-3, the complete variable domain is DVKVTQSSRYLVKRTGEKVFLECVQDMDHENMFWYRQDPGLGLRLIYFSYDVKMKEKGDIPEGYSVSREKKERFSLILESASTNQTSMYLCASSLLLDSTDTQYFGPGTRLTVL.